This record concerns one T cell receptor beta chain sequence. The CDR3 runs to 16 residues. Germline V CDR1 and CDR2: GTSNPN, SVGIG (reference sequence). V lost 5 bases, J lost 1 base, and 12 bases stayed unmatched. The data stem from a study of T cell responses to AZD1222 COVID-19 vaccine. Profiling relied on immunoSEQ multiplex PCR, and the TCRdb table lists in-frame clones only, not all of them. The table includes some 130,000 clones, roughly 89% detected once. This chain joins TRBV30 and TRBJ2-7; the match to TRBD1 covers 9 bases. The sequence came from an adult who received the AZD1222 COVID-19 vaccine. The source was peripheral blood, collected 28 days after the second AZD1222 dose. Here the CDR3 reads CAWYTSGTGNSYEQYF. For the CDR3, the DNA is TGTGCCTGGTACACCTCCGGGACAGGGAATTCCTACGAGCAGTACTTC.